These 8 T cell receptor beta chains share one sample of origin, sequenced in a study of cytomegalovirus exposure and HLA in healthy donors. Vbeta (60) and Jbeta (13) primers were used in the PCR. Clones were sequenced by immunoSEQ multiplex PCR, and TCRdb holds only the in-frame ones, with some missing. The repertoire holds roughly 180,000 clones, with approximately 85% as singletons. Sequencing was performed on PBMCs. All receptors derive from a man in his late teens or twenties in good health and CMV-seropositive.

The CDR3 protein is CASSMDSTGELFF. The CDR3, as DNA: TGTGCCAGCAGCATGGACAGCACCGGGGAGCTGTTTTTT. The chain joins TRBV11-1 to TRBJ2-2; perhaps TRBD1 as D (6 bases). CDR3 length: 13 residues. Germline CDR1 is SGHAT and CDR2 is FQDESV (reference sequence). Trimming stripped 5 bases from V and 4 bases from J, with 8 bases between.

The rearrangement joins TRBV7-2 to TRBJ2-5; 9 bases are shared with TRBD2. This CDR3 has 14 residues. Trimming removed 3 bases from V and 5 bases from J; junction bases left unmatched: 4. Germline lookup yields CDR1 SGHTA and CDR2 FQGNSA. The CDR3 DNA is TGTGCCAGCAGCTTGGCGGGGGGGCAGGAGACCCAGTACTTC. It is translated as CASSLAGGQETQYF. The entire variable domain, with the rest obtained from reference TRBV7-2 and TRBJ2-5, is as follows: GAGVSQSPSNKVTEKGKDVELRCDPISGHTALYWYRQSLGQGLEFLIYFQGNSAPDKSGLPSDRFSAERTGGSVSTLTIQRTQQEDSAVYLCASSLAGGQETQYFGPGTRLLVL.

This sequence joins TRBV19 and TRBJ1-2; D gene uncertain. With 5 bases removed from V and 4 bases from J, the gap between germline ends came to 17 bases. Germline V gene sequence: CDR1 LNHDA, CDR2 SQIVND (reference sequence). The CDR3 loop spans 15 amino acids. CDR3 DNA sequence: TGTGCCAGTAGTCCGAGTCCGGCGGCTATCTATGGCTACACCTTC. It encodes CASSPSPAAIYGYTF. Using reference TRBV19 and TRBJ1-2 for the parts outside the CDR3, the full variable domain is DGGITQSPKYLFRKEGQNVTLSCEQNLNHDAMYWYRQDPGQGLRLIYYSQIVNDFQKGDIAEGYSVSREKKESFPLTVTSAQKNPTAFYLCASSPSPAAIYGYTFGSGTRLTVV.

V is TRBV7-7 and J is TRBJ2-7; 7 nucleotides align to TRBD1. With V trimmed by 4 bases and J by 6 bases, 6 bases remained unmatched. The CDR3 runs to 13 residues. Germline V gene lookup returns CDR1 SSHAT and CDR2 FNYEAQ (reference sequence). In nucleotides, the CDR3 is TGTGCCAGCAGCTCAGACAGGGTCGGCGAGCAGTACTTC. Translated, it gives CASSSDRVGEQYF. Combining the CDR3 with reference TRBV7-7 and TRBJ2-7 gives the whole variable domain GAGVSQSPRYKVTKRGQDVTLRCDPISSHATLYWYQQALGQGPEFLTYFNYEAQPDKSGLPSDRFSAERPEGSISTLTIQRTEQRDSAMYRCASSSDRVGEQYFGPGTRLTVT.

The CDR3 sequence: CASILFREDTEAFF. CDR3 nucleotides: TGTGCCAGCATCCTTTTTCGTGAGGACACTGAAGCTTTCTTT. This rearrangement joins TRBV28 to TRBJ1-1, with unresolved D. Trimming removed 7 bases at V and 3 bases at J, with 15 bases between. The length of the CDR3 is 14 residues. CDR1 MDHEN and CDR2 SYDVKM come from the germline V gene.

This chain uses TRBV19 with TRBJ1-4; the D gene is possibly TRBD1 (5 bases). The germline V and J ends were trimmed by 7 bases and 8 bases, with 20 bases remaining between them. Germline assignment: CDR1 LNHDA and CDR2 SQIVND (reference sequence). The CDR3 is made up of 15 amino acids. The CDR3 here is CASKGRGSNEEKLFF. CDR3 DNA sequence: TGTGCCAGTAAGGGAAGGGGTTCTAATGAAGAAAAACTGTTTTTT.

The rearrangement uses TRBV14 and TRBJ2-5, with no clear D. The DNA matches TRBJ2-7 better at its end, which makes the J call doubtful. The V gene's germline CDR1 is SGHDN and CDR2 FVKESK. CDR3 size: 11 residues. CDR3 bases: TGTGCCAGCAGCCAAAGCTACGAGCAGTACTTC. It encodes CASSQSYEQYF.

The rearrangement links TRBV28 to TRBJ2-7; 11 bases agree with TRBD2. This CDR3 is 15 amino acids long. Germline trimming cut 4 bases from V and 2 bases from J; bases unmatched to any gene: 4. Germline V gene data show CDR1 as MDHEN and CDR2 as SYDVKM. The CDR3 loop reads CASSYLAGGPYEQYF. Here the CDR3 DNA reads TGTGCCAGCAGTTACTTAGCGGGGGGGCCCTACGAGCAGTACTTC.